These 7 T cell receptor beta chains came from one sample sequenced in a study of a mutant IDH1 vaccine in newly diagnosed glioma. Time point here: baseline, week 1 (first vaccination visit). Treatment reported: pre-vaccination baseline after standard-of-care therapy. Clones were sequenced by immunoSEQ multiplex PCR, and TCRdb holds only the in-frame ones, with some missing. The data contain 35,000 to 40,000 clones, just under 95% of them singletons. This specimen consisted of PBMCs, obtained from a glioma patient treated with radiotherapy, temozolomide or both. The receptors stem from a man aged 18 to 30 with glioma.

The CDR3 is CASSFRLASNTGELFF. CDR3 DNA sequence: TGTGCCAGCAGCTTTAGACTAGCGTCGAACACCGGGGAGCTGTTTTTT. The chain couples TRBV7-2 to TRBJ2-2; 8 bases map to TRBD2. CDR1 is SGHTA and CDR2 is FQGNSA in the germline V gene. The V gene end was trimmed by 3 bases and the J gene end by 0 bases; junction bases not matched to a gene: 3. There are 16 residues in the CDR3. Variable domain in full (rest from reference TRBV7-2 and TRBJ2-2): GAGVSQSPSNKVTEKGKDVELRCDPISGHTALYWYRQSLGQGLEFLIYFQGNSAPDKSGLPSDRFSAERTGGSVSTLTIQRTQQEDSAVYLCASSFRLASNTGELFFGEGSRLTVL.

J is TRBJ2-6 and V is TRBV27; 8 bases align to TRBD1. CDR3 length equals 19 residues. Unmatched junction bases numbered 12, after V lost 5 bases and J lost 0 bases. Germline CDR1 reads MNHEY; CDR2 reads SMNVEV (reference sequence). The CDR3 here is CASSPTWGQAHSGANVLTF. CDR3 DNA: TGTGCCAGCAGTCCCACCTGGGGACAGGCCCACTCTGGGGCCAACGTCCTGACTTTC. The whole variable domain, remainder taken from reference TRBV27 and TRBJ2-6, is EAQVTQNPRYLITVTGKKLTVTCSQNMNHEYMSWYRQDPGLGLRQIYYSMNVEVTDKGDVPEGYKVSRKEKRNFPLILESPSPNQTSLYFCASSPTWGQAHSGANVLTFGAGSRLTVL.

The CDR3 DNA reads as TGCAGCGTTCAACAGGGTTCCTATGGCTACACCTTC. This gives the protein CSVQQGSYGYTF. V gene TRBV29-1 combines with J gene TRBJ1-2; D may be TRBD1 (6 bases). Per germline, CDR1 SQVTM and CDR2 ANQGSEA. The CDR3 totals 12 residues. V shed 5 bases and J shed 4 bases, with 11 bases lying between them.

V usage is TRBV5-4 and J usage is TRBJ1-3; D call uncertain. The CDR3 covers 15 residues. V was pared by 0 bases and J by 0 bases, with 7 bases between. Per the germline V gene, CDR1 is SGHNT and CDR2 is YYREEE (reference sequence). CDR3 protein: CASSLGQSSGNTIYF. For the CDR3, the DNA is TGTGCCAGCAGCTTGGGGCAATCCTCTGGAAACACCATATATTTT.

The rearrangement uses TRBV10-1 and TRBJ2-2; 7 nucleotides align to TRBD1. CDR1 is WNHNN and CDR2 is SYGVQD in the germline V gene (reference sequence). Trimming cost V 2 bases and J 0 bases; bases outside gene matches: 0. This CDR3 is 15 amino acids long. CDR3 DNA sequence: TGCGCCAGCAGTGAGGACAGGGCGAACACCGGGGAGCTGTTTTTT. This gives the protein CASSEDRANTGELFF.

The gene calls are TRBV30 and TRBJ2-3; TRBD2 agrees at 12 bases. V shed 5 bases and J 0 bases; nucleotides not matched to a gene: 0. Germline V CDR1 and CDR2: GTSNPN, SVGIG (reference sequence). This CDR3 comprises 14 residues. The CDR3 bases are TGTGCCTGGGGGACTAGCGGGAGCACAGATACGCAGTATTTT. It yields the protein CAWGTSGSTDTQYF.

The genes are TRBV5-1 and TRBJ2-1, with TRBD2 matching 11 bases. There are 15 residues in the CDR3. Germline lookup yields CDR1 SGHRS and CDR2 YFSETQ. The trim removed 0 bases at V and 8 bases at J, leaving 4 bases unmatched. In DNA form, the CDR3 reads TGCGCCAGCAGCTTGGCGGGACTAGCGGCCCATGAGCAGTTCTTC. Translating it yields CASSLAGLAAHEQFF.